This paragraph reports one T cell receptor beta chain. As yet, its antigen is unknown. 13 Jbeta primers and 60 Vbeta primers were used for the PCR. Clones were sequenced by immunoSEQ multiplex PCR, and TCRdb holds only the in-frame ones, with some missing. Among hundreds of thousands of clones listed, just under 70% were seen once. These data come from a study of cytomegalovirus exposure and HLA in healthy donors. General observations from the study: An analysis was carried out later, and it reportedly showed fewer N-insertions in an Asian-associated ancestry cluster than the approximately 700-donor mean.

Trimming at V came to 5 bases and at J to 4 bases, leaving 11 bases not matched to a gene. The CDR3 totals 17 residues. CDR1 SEHNR and CDR2 FQNEAQ come from the germline V gene (reference sequence). This chain uses TRBV7-9 with TRBJ1-2, with 12 bases fitting TRBD1. Sequencing input: PBMCs. This clonotype was obtained from a man between 40 and 49 years old in good health and CMV-seropositive. The CDR3 DNA sequence: TGTGCCAGCAGCCCATCCGGGACAGGGGGCTTGGGCTATGGCTACACCTTC. Residues: CASSPSGTGGLGYGYTF.